Presented here are 12 T cell receptor beta chains from one specimen sequenced in a study of metastatic and nonmetastatic thyroid tumors (TCRdb year 2020). Library method: PCR. Sequencing was carried out with an Illumina HiSeq 4000. TCRdb reprocessing: public reads trimmed at Q25 with fastp, clones called with MiXCR, in-frame beta chains kept. A total of tens of thousands of clones appear in this sample, about 16% of them only once. Approximately 21% of the sample is in the top ten clones. Before undergoing thyroid surgery, none of the patients had been given any kind of treatment. What was sequenced was blood. These receptors originate from a female donor with papillary thyroid cancer or a benign thyroid nodule (not recorded which). Some clones in this sample may be carry-over from other donors' samples.

A note on this clone: A much larger clone is a single base away; this may be a read error. Distinct nucleotide sequences in the sample also encode this CDR3. The chain is built from TRBV5-1 and TRBJ1-1; TRBD1 is a possible D gene (5 bases). V was trimmed by 2 bases and J by 0 bases, leaving 14 bases between them. This CDR3 has 16 amino acids. Germline values: CDR1 SGHRS, CDR2 YFSETQ. In nucleotides, the CDR3 is TGCGCCAGCAGCTTCACAGGAGGAGGAATGAACACTGAAGCTTTCTTT. Translating it yields CASSFTGGGMNTEAFF.

V is TRBV6-1 and J is TRBJ2-3, with D unresolved. V gave up 5 bases and J gave up 5 bases, with 14 bases separating them. The CDR3 contains 14 residues. The germline V gene encodes CDR1 MNHNS and CDR2 SASEGT. This CDR3 is CASSCSTLGDTQYF. Here the CDR3 DNA reads TGTGCCAGCAGTTGTAGCACGTTGGGAGATACGCAGTATTTT.

With respect to this clone: One junction end does not reproduce the germline sequence, and a read error may be involved. The rearrangement joins TRBV7-9 to TRBJ2-5; no firm D call. The CDR3 contains 11 residues. The germline gives CDR1 SEHNR, CDR2 FQNEAQ (reference sequence). CDR3 sequence reads: CANSPQETQYF. CDR3 nucleotides: TGTGCCAACAGCCCTCAAGAGACCCAGTACTTC.

In this sample, this clone turned up many times. The gene calls are TRBV7-2 and TRBJ1-4; D unclear. The V gene's germline CDR1 is SGHTA and CDR2 FQGNSA. The CDR3 is 16 residues long. Trimming stripped 0 bases from V and 8 bases from J, with 16 bases between. CDR3 coding DNA: TGTGCCAGCAGCTTAGCAAGGGCCGGGTCCCAGGAAAAACTGTTTTTT. Protein: CASSLARAGSQEKLFF.

This clone is medium-sized in the sample. The chain links TRBV28 to TRBJ2-1, with 10 nucleotides matching TRBD1. V lost 6 bases, J lost 7 bases, and 12 bases stayed unmatched. Germline loops: CDR1 MDHEN, CDR2 SYDVKM. The CDR3 is made up of 16 amino acids. The CDR3 sequence: CASRPGQGGTGNEQFF. The CDR3 nucleotides read TGTGCCAGCAGACCTGGACAGGGGGGAACTGGTAATGAGCAGTTCTTC. Full variable domain (rest looked up from reference TRBV28 and TRBJ2-1): DVKVTQSSRYLVKRTGEKVFLECVQDMDHENMFWYRQDPGLGLRLIYFSYDVKMKEKGDIPEGYSVSREKKERFSLILESASTNQTSMYLCASRPGQGGTGNEQFFGPGTRLTVL.

This clone was picked up many times. The chain couples TRBV12-3 or TRBV12-4 to TRBJ1-1; D possibly corresponds to TRBD1 (6 bases). The ends were cut back, 3 bases at V and 4 bases at J, with 9 bases in the middle. This CDR3 is 13 amino acids long. Written as DNA, the CDR3 is TGTGCCAGCAGTTTTCAGGGGACCACTGAAGCTTTCTTT. Translating it yields CASSFQGTTEAFF.

This clone was counted between two and nine times. The rearrangement links TRBV3-1 to TRBJ2-5, with 10 bases fitting TRBD2. The germline CDR1 and CDR2 sequences are LGHDT and YNNKEL (reference sequence). This CDR3 is 16 amino acids long. Losses at the gene ends were 4 bases for V and 5 bases for J; bases not matched to a gene: 10. In DNA, the CDR3 is TGTGCCAGCAGCCTAGGGACTAGCGAGTGGGGGGAGACCCAGTACTTC. Translating it yields CASSLGTSEWGETQYF.

This clone showed up many times. V usage is TRBV6-5 and J usage is TRBJ2-7; D unresolved. Trimming took off 0 bases at V and 0 bases at J, with 12 bases between the two ends. The CDR3 is 16 amino acids. In germline, CDR1 is MNHEY, CDR2 SVGAGI. CDR3 nucleotide sequence: TGTGCCAGCAGTTACTCGAGGCCAATTCCCTCCTACGAGCAGTACTTC. Its translation is CASSYSRPIPSYEQYF.

The chain has TRBV28 and TRBJ2-2; a weak D match, TRBD1 (6 bases). The CDR3 spans 14 residues. V gave up 7 bases and J gave up 3 bases, with 12 bases separating them. Germline V gene lookup returns CDR1 MDHEN and CDR2 SYDVKM. CDR3 protein: CASTGARDTGELFF. DNA of the CDR3: TGTGCCAGCACAGGGGCCCGGGACACCGGGGAGCTGTTTTTT.

A few counts support this clone. The chain has TRBV6-1 and TRBJ1-5; 7 bases are shared with TRBD1. V lost 6 bases, J lost 4 bases, and 6 bases stayed unmatched. The germline V gene has CDR1 MNHNS and CDR2 SASEGT. This CDR3 is 14 amino acids long. CDR3 in DNA: TGTGCCAGCAGAAAGACAGGGAGGAATCAGCCCCAGCATTTT. Its translation: CASRKTGRNQPQHF.

This clone was observed many times. This rearrangement joins TRBV13 to TRBJ2-3; 14 positions match TRBD2. CDR3 length: 16 amino acids. The germline CDR1 and CDR2 sequences are PRHDT and FYEKMQ (reference sequence). J gave up 5 bases and V 4 bases, and 5 bases lay outside the gene matches. CDR3 sequence (DNA): TGTGCCAGCAGCTCGCGGGGACTAGCGGGAGTAGATACGCAGTATTTT. As protein: CASSSRGLAGVDTQYF.

This clone was seen ten or more times. This rearrangement joins TRBV7-9 to TRBJ2-5; weak D call: TRBD1 (5 bases). CDR1 SEHNR and CDR2 FQNEAQ come from the germline V gene (reference sequence). V lost 1 base, J lost 3 bases, and 6 bases lay in between. The CDR3 consists of 13 residues. The CDR3 DNA sequence: TGTGCCAGCAGCTTAGTAGGGGAAGAGACCCAGTACTTC. Encoded protein: CASSLVGEETQYF.